The sequence of this T cell receptor (beta chain) was determined in a study of T cells in narcolepsy. Overall study: Healthy controls were enrolled alongside patients with narcolepsy type 1 or type 2. Study-level points and caveats: Comparing one patient's CSF and blood CD4+ clonotypes highlighted HCRT- and TRIB2-specific autoreactive clonotypes. Autoreactive clone sequences were missing from some blood memory CD4+ repertoires. Reportedly, autoreactive clonotypes were serially detected in patients' blood but not controls'.

The CDR3 is 15 amino acids. Trimming cost V 2 bases and J 5 bases; bases outside gene matches: 7. Germline loops: CDR1 MNHNY, CDR2 SVGAGI (reference sequence). To note about this clone: As yet, its antigen is unknown.

Assay: immunoSEQ multiplex PCR; the TCRdb copy retains only in-frame clones and omits some. The repertoire holds some 25,000 clones, with around 83% as singletons. Material: CD45RA- memory CD4+ T cells from PBMCs. This TCR derives from a human donor with narcolepsy. The J gene is TRBJ2-7, the V gene TRBV6-6, with 9 bases lining up with TRBD1. The CDR3 DNA sequence: TGTGCCAGCAGTTACCCAACAGGGGGCTTGGACGAGCAGTACTTC. It is translated as CASSYPTGGLDEQYF.